The following is a T cell receptor (beta chain) sequence with its context. What it recognizes is unknown. The germline gene is not matched at one end of the junction; a read error may be the cause. From germline, CDR1 is MNHEY and CDR2 SMNVEV (reference sequence). The CDR3 covers 14 residues. The sample is drawn from a study of T cell responses to AZD1222 COVID-19 vaccine. Overall study findings and caveats: Across the whole spike, CD4 TCRs peaked at regions 160-218 and 743-854.

Assay: immunoSEQ multiplex PCR; the TCRdb copy retains only in-frame clones and omits some. The sample consists of over 100,000 clones, more than 85% of them appearing once. Sequencing used peripheral blood, obtained on day 0 of AZD1222 vaccination. V gene TRBV27 combines with J gene TRBJ1-5; the match to TRBD1 covers 7 bases. The source of this sequence is an adult in good health. CDR3 protein: CASSKGARDQPQHF. The CDR3 nucleotides read TGTGCCAGCAGTAAGGGGGCGAGGGATCAACCCCAGCATTTT.